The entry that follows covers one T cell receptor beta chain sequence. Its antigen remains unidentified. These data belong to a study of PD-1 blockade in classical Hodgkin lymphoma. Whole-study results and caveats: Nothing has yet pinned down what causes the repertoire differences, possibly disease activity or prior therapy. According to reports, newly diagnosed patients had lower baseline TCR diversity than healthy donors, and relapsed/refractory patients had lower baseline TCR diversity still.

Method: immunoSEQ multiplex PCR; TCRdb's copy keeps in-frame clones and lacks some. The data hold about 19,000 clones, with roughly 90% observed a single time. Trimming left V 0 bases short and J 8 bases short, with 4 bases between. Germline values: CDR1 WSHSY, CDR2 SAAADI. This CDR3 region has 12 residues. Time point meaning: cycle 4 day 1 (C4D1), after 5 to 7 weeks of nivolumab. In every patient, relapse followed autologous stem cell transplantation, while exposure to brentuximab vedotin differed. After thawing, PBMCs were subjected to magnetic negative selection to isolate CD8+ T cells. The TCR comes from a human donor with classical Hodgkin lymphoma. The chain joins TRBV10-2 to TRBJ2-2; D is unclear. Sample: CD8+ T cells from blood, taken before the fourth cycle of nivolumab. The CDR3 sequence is CASSESPGELFF. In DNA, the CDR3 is TGCGCCAGCAGTGAGTCGCCGGGGGAGCTGTTTTTT.